This TCR beta chain comes out of a study of early T cells in non-severe SARS-CoV-2 infection (dated by TCRdb to the early 2020s). Regarding the study in general: TCR sequencing used bulk RNA from unsorted whole blood, so alpha and beta chains could not be paired. Paper-wide results and their limitations: Matching against VDJdb was skewed toward anti-spike CD8 responses, likely underestimated virus-specific expansions, and missed private and CD4 specificities.

The study was a case-control design nested within a healthcare worker cohort in London, UK, with weekly nasopharyngeal swab PCR tests and blood sampling. Healthcare workers were enrolled in the week of the UK lockdown, from 23 to 31 March 2020, and were followed every week for up to roughly 15 weeks. The CDR3, cysteine through phenylalanine, is 14 amino acids long. The DNA shown is the 42-base CDR3, in frame from base 1. V and J are truncated by 4 bases and 2 bases respectively, leaving an intervening sequence of 13 bases. In the germline V gene (reference sequence), CDR1 corresponds to GTSNPN and CDR2 to SVGIG. Libraries were built with 5' RACE. TCRdb records NextSeq 500 as the sequencer. In the TCR library protocol, unique molecular identifiers were attached to individual cDNA molecules to correct for PCR bias and sequencing error. Both TCR alpha and beta chains were sequenced, and tight co-correlation was observed between alpha and beta sequence abundances in each sample. The original pipeline was this. Decombinator V4 was used to annotate the V gene, J gene and CDR3 of the TCR sequences. TCRs were defined as expanded if a significant change between any two time points was detected under a Poisson model with p below 0.0001. TCR abundances were normalised to the total number of TCRs sequenced per sample and expressed as counts per million. TRAV1-2 paired with TRAJ12, TRAJ20 or TRAJ33 defined MAIT TCRs, while TRAV10 paired with TRAJ18 defined iNKT TCRs. VDJdb, accessed on 1 November 2021, was searched for TCRs annotated for CMV, EBV and SARS-CoV-2, and TCRs annotated for more than one antigen were excluded. The public sequencing data were trimmed at Q25 with fastp and processed into clonotypes with MiXCR by TCRdb, which kept only in-frame beta chains. Duplicate CDR3 protein sequences are folded into a single record with the most common DNA and genes. Clone size and V and J calls follow TCRdb, not the original study. This sample is represented by approximately 70,000 distinct CDR3 sequences; roughly 13% of them were singletons. The ten largest clonotypes hold over 12% of the sample.

This clonotype was recorded at least ten times. Its target antigen remains unknown. Qualities for individual bases were not recorded, and no much larger clone is one base off. This TCR came from an adult who was a healthcare worker with PCR-confirmed SARS-CoV-2 infection or an uninfected control (not recorded which). The chain is assembled from TRBV30 and TRBJ2-3; the D gene may be TRBD1 or TRBD2, since each aligns over 5 bases. The sequencing input was whole blood. CDR3 loop: CAWNYEGITDTQYF. The DNA sequence is given as TGTGCCTGGAACTATGAGGGGATCACAGATACGCAGTATTTT.